This T cell receptor (beta chain) was sequenced in a study of OX40 agonist ivuxolimab in advanced cancers. Looking at the study overall: Of mixed ages from roughly 23 to 80 and averaging about 60 years, the group was over 80% male.

Clones were sequenced by immunoSEQ multiplex PCR, and TCRdb holds only the in-frame ones, with some missing. Here the sample spans some 100,000 clones, around nine tenths being singletons. Study outcomes and limitations: There was clonal expansion of CD4+ and CD8+ blood T cells by week 6 at 0.1 to 3.0 mg/kg. Expanded clones were, on average, more numerous among CD8+ T cells than CD4+. Determination of antigen specificity was not performed for the expanded peripheral T cells.

For this clone: The antigen is undetermined.

This clonotype was obtained from an adult with an advanced solid tumor such as melanoma, head and neck, liver or kidney cancer. This material consisted of CD4+ or CD8+ T cells sorted from blood, taken in a trial of the OX40 agonist ivuxolimab.

CDR3 protein: CASSRVGGSETQYF. The CDR3 DNA is TGTGCCAGCAGCAGGGTTGGGGGGTCGGAGACCCAGTACTTC. V is TRBV9 and J is TRBJ2-5; tentatively, D is TRBD2 (6 bases). V lost 4 bases and J lost 5, with 15 bases in between. The CDR3 has 14 residues. The germline V gene has CDR1 SGDLS and CDR2 YYNGEE. Full variable domain (rest looked up from reference TRBV9 and TRBJ2-5): DSGVTQTPKHLITATGQRVTLRCSPRSGDLSVYWYQQSLDQGLQFLIQYYNGEERAKGNILERFSAQQFPDLHSELNLSSLELGDSALYFCASSRVGGSETQYFGPGTRLLVL.